The rows below give T cell receptor beta chains drawn from one sample of a study of T cell responses to AZD1222 COVID-19 vaccine. Clones were sequenced by immunoSEQ multiplex PCR, and TCRdb holds only the in-frame ones, with some missing. The profile shows about 120,000 clones, 86% of them singletons. Sequencing used peripheral blood, obtained 28 days after the second AZD1222 dose. Receptors originate from an adult who received the AZD1222 COVID-19 vaccine. Each CDR3 is given with its conserved first and last residue. The D gene is left open where the match is weak. Clone sizes are given selectively: once, few, many, or a class where the clone is expanded.

clone_size	d_call	v_call	j_call	cdr3_aa	cdr3_nt
-	-	TRBV10-3	TRBJ2-7	CAISGVFDEQYF	TGTGCCATCAGTGGGGTGTTTGACGAGCAGTACTTC
-	TRBD1	TRBV3-1/TRBV3-2	TRBJ1-5	CASSLGTGYQPQHF	TGTGCCAGCAGCCTAGGGACAGGGTATCAGCCCCAGCATTTT
once	-	TRBV18	TRBJ1-4	CASSPPSIMTNEKLFF	TGTGCCAGCTCACCACCGAGCATTATGACTAATGAAAAACTGTTTTTT
-	TRBD1	TRBV7-9	TRBJ1-5	CASSTTTGRTQPQHF	TGTGCCAGCAGTACTACGACAGGGCGGACTCAGCCCCAGCATTTT
-	-	TRBV25-1	TRBJ2-2	CASSDGGHYTGELFF	TGTGCCAGCAGTGATGGGGGACACTACACCGGGGAGCTGTTTTTT
-	-	TRBV10-3	TRBJ1-5	CAISRGRYSNQPQHF	TGTGCCATCAGCCGAGGGAGATATAGCAATCAGCCCCAGCATTTT
-	-	TRBV10-3	TRBJ1-2	CAISVQGYGYTF	TGTGCCATCAGTGTCCAGGGCTATGGCTACACCTTC
-	TRBD1	TRBV7-8	TRBJ1-4	CASSSVVRDRGPRGEKLFF	TGTGCCAGCAGCTCCGTGGTTCGGGACAGGGGGCCCAGGGGGGAAAAACTGTTTTTT
-	-	TRBV7-9	TRBJ2-3	CASSLGREPTDTQYF	TGTGCCAGCAGCTTAGGGCGGGAACCCACAGATACGCAGTATTTT
-	-	TRBV30	TRBJ2-5	CAWRRIGTLETQYF	TGTGCCTGGAGGAGAATAGGAACGCTGGAGACCCAGTACTTC
-	-	TRBV24-1	TRBJ2-3	CATSDLQGETSTDTQYF	TGTGCCACCAGTGACCTACAGGGAGAGACTAGCACAGATACGCAGTATTTT
few	-	TRBV10-3	TRBJ1-6	CASRAGAVNSPLHF	TGTGCCTCCCGGGCGGGGGCGGTCAATTCACCCCTCCACTTT
-	-	TRBV28	TRBJ2-3	CASSLASGYTDTQYF	TGTGCCAGCAGTTTGGCCAGCGGATACACAGATACGCAGTATTTT
-	-	TRBV9	TRBJ1-6	CASSVGPGLSSPLHF	TGTGCCAGCAGCGTAGGTCCGGGGCTATCCTCACCCCTCCACTTT
-	TRBD1	TRBV9	TRBJ2-2	CASSVRRQGMNTGELFF	TGTGCCAGCAGCGTACGAAGACAGGGGATGAACACCGGGGAGCTGTTTTTT
few	-	TRBV7-3	TRBJ1-2	CASSLEEGLGYTF	TGTGCCAGCAGCCTTGAGGAGGGGCTTGGCTACACCTTC
-	-	TRBV6-5	TRBJ2-7	CASSYEYRDEQYF	TGTGCCAGCAGTTACGAGTATAGGGACGAGCAGTACTTC
-	TRBD2	TRBV18	TRBJ2-2	CASSPVAGVLTGELFF	TGTGCCAGCTCACCGGTAGCGGGAGTCCTCACCGGGGAGCTGTTTTTT
-	-	TRBV10-2	TRBJ2-7	CASSVNAGRRYEQYF	TGCGCCAGCAGTGTAAATGCGGGACGCCGCTACGAGCAGTACTTC
-	-	TRBV6-5	TRBJ2-7	CASTGSSYEQYF	TGTGCCAGCACCGGATCCTCCTACGAGCAGTACTTC
-	TRBD2	TRBV4-1	TRBJ2-4	CASKTSGGDLAKNIQYF	TGCGCCAGCAAGACTAGCGGGGGGGACCTAGCCAAAAACATTCAGTACTTC
-	-	TRBV29-1	TRBJ1-1	CSVGLTGRAEAFF	TGCAGCGTTGGGTTGACCGGGCGGGCTGAAGCTTTCTTT
-	-	TRBV13	TRBJ1-1	CASSSLLGLRGTEAFF	TGTGCCAGCAGCTCCCTATTGGGTTTAAGAGGCACTGAAGCTTTCTTT
-	-	TRBV19	TRBJ1-1	CASSWAGLTEAFF	TGTGCCAGTAGTTGGGCGGGGCTCACTGAAGCTTTCTTT
-	TRBD2	TRBV7-3	TRBJ2-2	CASSLRGRLAGAGELFF	TGTGCCAGCAGCTTAAGAGGGCGGCTAGCGGGAGCCGGGGAGCTGTTTTTT
-	-	TRBV3-1/TRBV3-2	TRBJ1-1	CASSQGLNTEAFF	TGTGCCAGCAGCCAAGGGCTGAACACTGAAGCTTTCTTT
-	-	TRBV20-1	TRBJ1-3	CSGGSGNTIYF	TGCAGTGGAGGGTCAGGAAACACCATATATTTT
-	TRBD2	TRBV18	TRBJ2-2	CASSPPSIAGLNTGELFF	TGTGCCAGCTCACCACCATCGATAGCGGGGTTGAACACCGGGGAGCTGTTTTTT